Each of the 23 T cell receptor beta chains below was sequenced from the same sample in a study of identical twins. TCRdb ran MiXCR on the 5' RACE reads and lists one entry per CDR3 protein. The data contain some 1,700,000 distinct CDR3 sequences, around 33% of them singletons. What was sequenced was cord blood. The source is a newborn girl in good health.

The chain uses TRBV20-1 and TRBJ1-2, with 7 nucleotides matching TRBD1. The junction had 10 bases not matched to a gene; V was cut back by 0 bases and J by 12 bases. The CDR3 sequence is 13 residues long. Germline V gene data show CDR1 as DFQATT and CDR2 as SNEGSKA (reference sequence). The CDR3 sequence: CSARDFQGTAHTF. For the CDR3, the DNA is TGCAGTGCTAGAGATTTCCAGGGGACAGCGCACACCTTC.

The genes are TRBV5-1 and TRBJ1-2; no definite D call. Germline V gene sequence: CDR1 SGHRS, CDR2 YFSETQ. The CDR3 consists of 14 residues. The ends were cut back, 2 bases at V and 2 bases at J, with 10 bases in the middle. The CDR3 spells CASSFSILNYGYTF. CDR3 nucleotide sequence: TGCGCCAGCAGCTTTTCAATACTGAACTATGGCTACACCTTC.

This chain connects TRBV28 to TRBJ2-3; 10 bases line up with TRBD2. The CDR3 sequence is 16 residues long. Germline V gives CDR1 MDHEN, CDR2 SYDVKM. Trimming at V came to 6 bases and at J to 1 base, leaving 7 bases not matched to a gene. The CDR3 DNA reads TGTGCCAGCAGCCCCGGGACTAGCGTGCGCACAGATACGCAGTATTTT. Protein sequence: CASSPGTSVRTDTQYF. Complete variable domain (other parts from reference TRBV28 and TRBJ2-3): DVKVTQSSRYLVKRTGEKVFLECVQDMDHENMFWYRQDPGLGLRLIYFSYDVKMKEKGDIPEGYSVSREKKERFSLILESASTNQTSMYLCASSPGTSVRTDTQYFGPGTRLTVL.

The genes are TRBV3-1 and TRBJ2-5, with D unresolved. This CDR3 comprises 12 residues. Germline CDR1 reads LGHDT; CDR2 reads YNNKEL (reference sequence). V lost 0 bases to trimming and J lost 11 bases, with 10 bases between them. DNA of the CDR3: TGTGCCAGCAGCCAAGAGCCCACGGAGCAGTACTTC. It specifies CASSQEPTEQYF.

Only a few counts were recorded for this clonotype. The chain combines TRBV4-2 with TRBJ1-1, with TRBD1 identical over 8 bases. Germline CDR1 LGHNA, CDR2 YNFKEQ. The J segment lost 6 bases and the V segment lost 4 bases, leaving 13 bases of the junction unmatched. This CDR3 region has 16 residues. CDR3 sequence: CASSPGQGVVDAEAFF. The CDR3 nucleotides are TGTGCCAGCAGCCCCGGACAGGGCGTCGTTGATGCTGAAGCTTTCTTT.

The chain couples TRBV7-9 to TRBJ2-7, with TRBD1 matching 8 bases. With 4 bases clipped from V and 4 bases from J, the junction kept 12 bases outside the gene matches. CDR1 and CDR2 from the germline V gene are SEHNR and FQNEAQ (reference sequence). The CDR3 covers 16 residues. In nucleotides, the CDR3 is TGTGCCAGCAGCTCCGACAGGGGCGGGAACTTTTACGAGCAGTACTTC. The encoded protein is CASSSDRGGNFYEQYF.

A word on this clonotype: Given a much more abundant clone one base away, this may be a read error. The gene calls are TRBV12-3 or TRBV12-4 and TRBJ2-3; D unclear. The CDR3 consists of 12 residues. CDR3 in amino acids: CASSQEVDAQYF. In DNA, the CDR3 is TGTGCCAGCAGCCAAGAAGTAGATGCGCAGTATTTT.

V and J are TRBV12-3 or TRBV12-4 and TRBJ2-3; TRBD1 or TRBD2 may be the D gene (5 bases each). The CDR3 spans 15 residues. V was trimmed by 8 bases and J by 13 bases, leaving 28 bases between them. Here the CDR3 reads CASRPWGTSTDAEYF. DNA of the CDR3: TGTGCCAGCCGGCCGTGGGGGACCAGCACAGATGCGGAGTATTTT.

This clonotype was observed at least ten times. The V call is TRBV3-1, the J call TRBJ2-7, with a possible D match to TRBD1 (5 bases). CDR1 is LGHDT and CDR2 is YNNKEL in the germline V gene (reference sequence). The CDR3 runs to 14 residues. Between the trimmed V and J ends, which lost 6 bases and 2 bases, there was a span of 14 bases. The CDR3 here is CASSRNGQAYEQYF. The DNA of the CDR3 is TGTGCCAGCAGTCGCAATGGACAAGCCTACGAGCAGTACTTC.

The rearrangement uses TRBV25-1 and TRBJ2-5, with D unresolved. The end of the DNA fits TRBJ2-7 better, so the J call may be wrong. In germline, CDR1 is MGHDK, CDR2 SYGVNS. CDR3 length: 12 residues. In DNA form, the CDR3 reads TGTGCCAGCAAACAAAACGAATACGAGCAGTACTTC. Translating it yields CASKQNEYEQYF.

This clonotype has only a few counts. This rearrangement joins TRBV7-2 to TRBJ2-1; 9 nucleotides align to TRBD2. CDR3 length: 15 residues. V lost 2 bases to trimming and J lost 7 bases; unmatched junction nucleotides: 6. Germline CDR1 and CDR2: SGHTA and FQGNSA. CDR3 DNA sequence: TGTGCCAGCAGCTTAAATAGCGGGGGCGAGAATGAGCAGTTCTTC. Its translation is CASSLNSGGENEQFF. Supplemented by reference TRBV7-2 and TRBJ2-1, the full variable domain reads GAGVSQSPSNKVTEKGKDVELRCDPISGHTALYWYRQSLGQGLEFLIYFQGNSAPDKSGLPSDRFSAERTGGSVSTLTIQRTQQEDSAVYLCASSLNSGGENEQFFGPGTRLTVL.

This clonotype was observed a handful of times. The CDR3: CASSEARYAGEGNTEAFF. CDR3 coding DNA: TGTGCCAGCAGTGAAGCGCGATATGCGGGGGAGGGGAACACTGAAGCTTTCTTT. V is TRBV2 and J is TRBJ1-1, with a possible D match to TRBD1 (5 bases). V lost 0 bases, J lost 1 base, and 18 bases lay in between. Germline V gene sequence: CDR1 SNHLY, CDR2 FYNNEI. CDR3 length: 18 residues.

The sample holds many counts of this clonotype. This chain links TRBV29-1 with TRBJ2-7; 10 bases match TRBD2. This CDR3 spans 13 amino acids. The germline V gene has CDR1 SQVTM and CDR2 ANQGSEA. Unmatched junction bases numbered 0, after V lost 4 bases and J lost 0 bases. This CDR3 reads CSVVAGGSYEQYF. The CDR3 coding sequence is TGCAGCGTTGTAGCGGGGGGCTCCTACGAGCAGTACTTC.

The rearrangement links TRBV25-1 to TRBJ2-3, with TRBD1 matching 8 bases. CDR1 and CDR2 (germline): MGHDK, SYGVNS. The junction had 13 bases not matched to a gene; V was cut back by 4 bases and J by 4 bases. The CDR3 spans 17 residues. In DNA, the CDR3 is TGTGCCAGCAGTGGCCAACCGAGGACAGGGCGGGCAGATACGCAGTATTTT. Protein sequence: CASSGQPRTGRADTQYF.

This clonotype appeared once. The V and J genes are TRBV19 and TRBJ1-1; 8 bases agree with TRBD1. The CDR3 length is 14 residues. With V trimmed by 7 bases and J by 0 bases, 4 bases remained unmatched. CDR1 and CDR2 (germline): LNHDA, SQIVND (reference sequence). CDR3 DNA sequence: TGTGCCAGTACCGCGACAGGGGTGAACACTGAAGCTTTCTTT. Protein: CASTATGVNTEAFF.

The genes are TRBV12-3 or TRBV12-4 and TRBJ2-7; tentative D call: TRBD1 (5 bases). The CDR3 extends over 12 amino acids. Trimming left V 5 bases short and J 5 bases short, with 10 bases between. This CDR3 is CASSTRVHEQYF. CDR3 sequence (DNA): TGTGCCAGCAGTACCAGGGTTCACGAGCAGTACTTC.

The J gene is TRBJ2-5, the V gene TRBV18, with 7 bases that match TRBD2. The germline V gene has CDR1 KGHSH and CDR2 LQKENI. Unmatched junction bases numbered 9, after V lost 2 bases and J lost 0 bases. The CDR3 spans 17 residues. CDR3 region: CASSPRTRSGYQETQYF. The CDR3 DNA is TGTGCCAGCTCACCAAGGACGCGTAGCGGGTACCAAGAGACCCAGTACTTC.

Concerning this clonotype: One base away lies a much larger clone, so this may be a sequencing read error. The chain links TRBV7-2 to TRBJ2-3; 9 bases align to TRBD2. The CDR3 consists of 14 residues. Germline CDR1 is SGHTA and CDR2 is FQGNSA. The V gene end was trimmed by 5 bases and the J gene end by 4 bases; junction bases not matched to a gene: 4. CDR3 in DNA: TGTGCCAGCAGCCGTAGCGGGAGCCCAGATACGCAGTATTTT. It codes for CASSRSGSPDTQYF.

The chain uses TRBV20-1 and TRBJ2-7, with a weak D call TRBD1 (6 bases). V was trimmed by 0 bases and J by 2 bases, leaving 17 bases between them. CDR3 length: 16 residues. From germline, CDR1 is DFQATT and CDR2 SNEGSKA (reference sequence). The CDR3 is CSARDSPGAPTYEQYF. CDR3 bases: TGCAGTGCTAGAGATTCTCCAGGGGCTCCAACCTACGAGCAGTACTTC.

This clonotype was counted between two and nine times. This chain uses TRBV6-1 with TRBJ2-7; 8 nucleotides match TRBD1. With V trimmed by 2 bases and J by 2 bases, 5 bases remained unmatched. CDR3 size: 15 residues. Germline values: CDR1 MNHNS, CDR2 SASEGT. This chain's CDR3 is CASSEPDRATYEQYF. The CDR3 DNA is TGTGCCAGCAGTGAACCGGACAGGGCAACCTACGAGCAGTACTTC.

The rearrangement uses TRBV27 and TRBJ1-1; D unclear. This CDR3 is 15 amino acids long. Germline assignment: CDR1 MNHEY and CDR2 SMNVEV (reference sequence). V lost 8 bases to trimming and J lost 0 bases, with 16 bases between them. This CDR3 is CASGYGPLMNTEAFF. The CDR3 region has the DNA TGTGCCAGCGGATACGGACCACTCATGAACACTGAAGCTTTCTTT.

This chain links TRBV20-1 with TRBJ1-4; 9 nucleotides match TRBD1. The CDR3 contains 14 residues. J lost 7 bases, V lost 3 bases, and 6 bases had no gene match. CDR1 and CDR2 from the germline V gene are DFQATT and SNEGSKA (reference sequence). The CDR3 loop reads CSARGGTGPEKLFF. As DNA, the CDR3 is TGCAGTGCTAGGGGTGGGACAGGGCCTGAAAAACTGTTTTTT.

V gene TRBV28 combines with J gene TRBJ2-2; possibly TRBD1 or TRBD2 for D (6 bases each). The CDR3 runs 17 residues. V shed 10 bases and J shed 0 bases, with 21 bases lying between them. The germline CDR1 and CDR2 sequences are MDHEN and SYDVKM. The CDR3 sequence: CANTSWGDTANTGELFF. CDR3 bases: TGTGCCAACACCTCATGGGGGGACACCGCGAACACCGGGGAGCTGTTTTTT.